The 2 T cell receptor beta chains below were found in one sample sequenced in a study of CD8 T cells in Susac syndrome. With random hexamers, about 0.5 to 1 ug RNA was reverse transcribed. Each CDR3 protein is one row after TCRdb ran MiXCR on the immunoSEQ multiplex PCR reads. The sample lists roughly 80,000 distinct CDR3 sequences, about 91% occurring once. Sequenced material: CD8+ T cells from PBMCs. The receptors here all came from a human donor with multiple sclerosis.

This clonotype rates as medium-sized. CDR3 DNA sequence: TGTGCCAGCAGCCCAACCGGGACAGGTCCTGTTGGGCAGTACTTC. Protein product: CASSPTGTGPVGQYF. The chain uses TRBV13 and TRBJ2-7, with 8 positions matching TRBD1. The germline CDR1 and CDR2 sequences are PRHDT and FYEKMQ (reference sequence). Losses at the gene ends were 5 bases for V and 9 bases for J; bases not matched to a gene: 15. The CDR3 has 15 residues.

CDR3 in amino acids: CSVRGDPYEQYF. In nucleotides, the CDR3 is TGCAGCGTTCGGGGGGACCCCTACGAGCAGTACTTC. The chain joins TRBV29-1 to TRBJ2-7, with 7 bases identical to TRBD2. The germline gives CDR1 SQVTM, CDR2 ANQGSEA. The CDR3 length is 12 residues. The V and J ends lost 5 bases and 2 bases, in that order; junction bases with no gene match: 3.